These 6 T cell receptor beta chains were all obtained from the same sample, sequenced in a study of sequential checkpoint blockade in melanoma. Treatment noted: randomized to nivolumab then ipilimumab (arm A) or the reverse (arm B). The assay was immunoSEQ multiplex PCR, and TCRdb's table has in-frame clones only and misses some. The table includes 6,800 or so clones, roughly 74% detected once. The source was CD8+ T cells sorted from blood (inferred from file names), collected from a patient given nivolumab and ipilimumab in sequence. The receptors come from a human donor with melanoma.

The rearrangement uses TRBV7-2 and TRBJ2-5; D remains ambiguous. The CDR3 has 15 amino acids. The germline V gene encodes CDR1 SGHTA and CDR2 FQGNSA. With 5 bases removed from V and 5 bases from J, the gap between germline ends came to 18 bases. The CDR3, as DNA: TGTGCCAGCAGCCCCTCCCCATGGAAGAGGGAGACCCAGTACTTC. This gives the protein CASSPSPWKRETQYF.

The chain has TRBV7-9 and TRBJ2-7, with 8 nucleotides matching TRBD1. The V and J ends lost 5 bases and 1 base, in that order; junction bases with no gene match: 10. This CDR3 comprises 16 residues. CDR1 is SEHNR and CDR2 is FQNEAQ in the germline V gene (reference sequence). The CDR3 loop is CASSHPRQGLSYEQYF. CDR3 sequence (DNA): TGTGCCAGCAGCCACCCCCGACAGGGGCTTTCCTACGAGCAGTACTTC.

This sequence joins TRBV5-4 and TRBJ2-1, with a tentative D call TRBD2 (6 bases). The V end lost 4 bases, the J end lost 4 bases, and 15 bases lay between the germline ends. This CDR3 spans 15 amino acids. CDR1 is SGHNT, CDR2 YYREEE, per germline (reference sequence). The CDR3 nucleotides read TGTGCCAGCAGCGAACTTAGCGGACCATACAATGAGCAGTTCTTC. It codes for CASSELSGPYNEQFF.

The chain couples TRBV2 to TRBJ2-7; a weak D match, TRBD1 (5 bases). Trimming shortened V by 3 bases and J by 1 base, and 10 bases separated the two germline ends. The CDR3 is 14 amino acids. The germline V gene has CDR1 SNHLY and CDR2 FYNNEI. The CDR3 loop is CASSDNDSSYEQYF. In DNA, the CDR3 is TGTGCCAGCAGTGACAATGACAGTTCCTACGAGCAGTACTTC.

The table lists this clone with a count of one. CDR3 sequence: CASSLFRSSYNEQFF. As DNA, the CDR3 is TGTGCCAGCAGTTTGTTCCGCAGCTCCTACAATGAGCAGTTCTTC. V and J are TRBV28 and TRBJ2-1; D not certain. The CDR3 extends over 15 amino acids. Germline values: CDR1 MDHEN, CDR2 SYDVKM. Trimming removed 3 bases from V and 0 bases from J, with 9 bases in between.

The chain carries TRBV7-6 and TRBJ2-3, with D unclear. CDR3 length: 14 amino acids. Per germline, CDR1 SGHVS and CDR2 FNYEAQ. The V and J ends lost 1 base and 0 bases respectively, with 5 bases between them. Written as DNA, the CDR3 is TGTGCCAGCAGCTTAGGCAGTAGCACAGATACGCAGTATTTT. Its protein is CASSLGSSTDTQYF. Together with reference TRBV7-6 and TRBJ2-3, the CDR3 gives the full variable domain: GAGVSQSPRYKVTKRGQDVALRCDPISGHVSLYWYRQALGQGPEFLTYFNYEAQQDKSGLPNDRFSAERPEGSISTLTIQRTEQRDSAMYRCASSLGSSTDTQYFGPGTRLTVL.